The 32 T cell receptor beta chains in this list originate from one sample, sequenced in a study of T-cell reconstitution after alpha-beta-depleted transplantation in children. Preparation of the TCRbeta library was carried out with unique molecular identifiers. TCRdb itself ran the PCR reads through MiXCR, one entry per CDR3 protein. Of a few hundred thousand distinct CDR3 sequences listed, about 9.5% were seen once; the top ten hold around 6.2%. This specimen was PBMCs from the stem cell graft donor, taken from the stem cell graft. These receptors were taken from a human donor who donated a stem cell graft to a child with acute lymphoblastic leukemia.

There are many counts of this clonotype. The rearrangement uses TRBV7-2 and TRBJ2-7; D gene ambiguous. The CDR3 consists of 11 residues. Germline assignment: CDR1 SGHTA and CDR2 FQGNSA. Trimming took 6 bases from V and 4 from J, leaving 7 bases between them. CDR3 in amino acids: CASSPLYEQYF. CDR3 DNA sequence: TGTGCCAGCAGTCCCCTTTACGAGCAGTACTTC.

J is TRBJ1-2 and V is TRBV4-1; D might be TRBD1 (6 bases). The V gene lost 1 base and the J gene lost 7 bases, with 16 bases spanning the gap. Germline V lookup: CDR1 MGHRA, CDR2 YSYEKL. The CDR3 loop spans 15 amino acids. CDR3 DNA: TGCGCCAGCAGCCAAGCGGCGGGGAGGGGGTCTGGCTACACCTTC. Protein: CASSQAAGRGSGYTF.

This clonotype was seen many times. The chain is built from TRBV5-1 and TRBJ2-7; D is undetermined. Trimming left V 2 bases short and J 3 bases short, with 9 bases between. This CDR3 spans 13 amino acids. Germline V gives CDR1 SGHRS, CDR2 YFSETQ. CDR3 sequence: CASSFDGNYEQYF. In DNA form, the CDR3 reads TGCGCCAGCAGCTTCGACGGAAACTACGAGCAGTACTTC.

The rearrangement joins TRBV12-3 or TRBV12-4 to TRBJ2-1, with D possibly TRBD2 on 5 matching bases. The CDR3 has 13 amino acids. V lost 5 bases and J lost 10, with 15 bases in between. The CDR3 sequence: CASSPGSGREQFF. CDR3 nucleotide sequence: TGTGCCAGCAGTCCGGGGTCCGGTAGGGAGCAGTTCTTC.

The chain joins TRBV5-6 to TRBJ1-1, with a tentative D call TRBD1 (5 bases). Germline CDR1 and CDR2: SGHDT and YYEEEE. CDR3 length: 13 residues. V shed 1 base and J shed 7 bases, with 11 bases lying between them. Here the CDR3 reads CASSLIGGGEAFF. The DNA of the CDR3 is TGTGCCAGCAGCTTGATAGGCGGGGGTGAAGCTTTCTTT.

This clonotype turned up a few times. The chain is built from TRBV7-2 and TRBJ1-2, with D possibly TRBD1 on 6 matching bases. This CDR3 has 13 residues. Germline CDR1 and CDR2: SGHTA and FQGNSA. V was cut by 7 bases and J by 7 bases, with 16 bases left in between. This chain's CDR3 is CASIFSGGGGYTF. Here the CDR3 DNA reads TGTGCCAGCATATTTTCGGGGGGCGGTGGCTACACCTTC.

This clonotype was recorded at least ten times. The gene calls are TRBV4-1 and TRBJ2-3; 8 nucleotides line up with TRBD1. CDR1 MGHRA and CDR2 YSYEKL come from the germline V gene. This CDR3 has 17 residues. Trimming removed 4 bases from V and 2 bases from J; junction bases left unmatched: 11. The CDR3 reads CASSPPRTGSFTDTQYF. DNA for the CDR3: TGCGCCAGCAGCCCTCCGCGGACAGGGTCTTTCACAGATACGCAGTATTTT.

This clonotype was seen at least ten times. V usage is TRBV5-4 and J usage is TRBJ2-2; 9 nucleotides agree with TRBD2. This CDR3 contains 16 residues. CDR1 is SGHNT, CDR2 YYREEE, per germline (reference sequence). J lost 2 bases, V lost 4 bases, and 6 bases had no gene match. In DNA, the CDR3 is TGTGCCAGCAGCGAGGGACTAGCAGGAAACACCGGGGAGCTGTTTTTT. Protein: CASSEGLAGNTGELFF.

This clonotype appeared many times. This sequence joins TRBV4-1 and TRBJ1-2; D not resolved. From germline, CDR1 is MGHRA and CDR2 YSYEKL. Trimming stripped 0 bases from V and 10 bases from J, with 15 bases between. CDR3 length equals 14 residues. CDR3 DNA sequence: TGCGCCAGCAGCCAAGATCGCATGACCGGAAACTACACCTTC. This gives the protein CASSQDRMTGNYTF.

The chain uses TRBV2 and TRBJ2-7; possibly TRBD1 for D (6 bases). Germline loops: CDR1 SNHLY, CDR2 FYNNEI. Trimming pared 7 bases from V and 1 base from J, leaving 8 bases between. The CDR3 covers 12 residues. In nucleotides, the CDR3 is TGTGCCAGCAAGGGGGAATCCTACGAGCAGTACTTC. Its translation is CASKGESYEQYF.

A word on this clonotype: This sequence may be a read error, since a much larger clone differs from it by one base. The rearrangement joins TRBV7-2 to TRBJ2-3; 10 positions agree with TRBD1. The CDR3 contains 16 residues. CDR1 and CDR2 (germline): SGHTA, FQGNSA. This chain's CDR3 is CVSSLEGTGGTDTQYF. The CDR3, as DNA: TGTGTCAGCAGCTTAGAAGGGACAGGGGGCACAGATACGCAGTATTTT.

This clonotype was found many times. The gene calls are TRBV25-1 and TRBJ2-6, with 13 positions matching TRBD2. The CDR3 runs 18 residues. The V segment lost 6 bases and the J segment 2 bases; nucleotides outside the gene matches: 7. Per germline, CDR1 MGHDK and CDR2 SYGVNS. For the CDR3, the DNA is TGTGCCAGCAGCGACGGACTAGCGGGGGAGACTGGGGCCAACGTCCTGACTTTC. It yields the protein CASSDGLAGETGANVLTF.

This clonotype was seen at least ten times. The genes are TRBV4-2 and TRBJ2-2; no definite D call. Trimming pared 4 bases from V and 4 bases from J, leaving 10 bases between. CDR1 is LGHNA and CDR2 is YNFKEQ in the germline V gene. The CDR3 is 14 amino acids. CDR3 sequence: CASSPNPSTGELFF. The CDR3 region has the DNA TGTGCCAGCAGCCCTAACCCCAGCACCGGGGAGCTGTTTTTT.

V gene TRBV7-9 combines with J gene TRBJ1-4; maybe TRBD1 (6 bases). CDR1 is SEHNR, CDR2 FQNEAQ, per germline (reference sequence). Trimming removed 1 base at V and 2 bases at J, with 11 bases between. The CDR3 spans 16 residues. The CDR3 here is CASSLVMGATNEKLFF. The CDR3 DNA sequence: TGTGCCAGCAGCTTAGTCATGGGGGCCACTAATGAAAAACTGTTTTTT.

This clonotype was seen ten or more times. V usage is TRBV30 and J usage is TRBJ2-2; D unclear. V lost 4 bases and J lost 0, with 9 bases in between. Per germline, CDR1 GTSNPN and CDR2 SVGIG (reference sequence). The CDR3 covers 14 residues. In DNA form, the CDR3 reads TGTGCCTGGAAAAAGGGTCCGAACACCGGGGAGCTGTTTTTT. It encodes CAWKKGPNTGELFF.

This clonotype was seen a few times. The chain recombines TRBV21-1 with TRBJ1-4; the table's TRBD1 call for D was not verified on the DNA. TRBV21-1 counts as a pseudogene. The CDR3 runs to 19 residues. The DNA of the CDR3 is TGTGCCAGCAGCAAAGGTCCAGGACAGGGAAGGGAGGGTAATGAAAAACTGTTTTTT. Encoded protein: CASSKGPGQGREGNEKLFF.

Ten or more counts support this clonotype. V gene TRBV7-6 combines with J gene TRBJ2-2; 7 bases are a match to TRBD2. Germline V gives CDR1 SGHVS, CDR2 FNYEAQ. After removal of 2 bases from V and 1 base from J, the junction contained 10 bases not matched to a gene. This CDR3 region has 18 residues. CDR3 DNA sequence: TGTGCCAGCAGCTTACCGGCTATGGGCGGGGGGAACACCGGGGAGCTGTTTTTT. Protein: CASSLPAMGGGNTGELFF.

This clonotype was seen once. The J gene is TRBJ1-2, the V gene TRBV14; unclear D gene. V was trimmed by 3 bases and J by 6 bases, leaving 20 bases between them. This CDR3 comprises 16 residues. Per germline, CDR1 SGHDN and CDR2 FVKESK. CDR3 in amino acids: CASSHYATGERDGYTF. As DNA, the CDR3 is TGTGCCAGCAGCCACTATGCTACCGGGGAGAGGGATGGCTACACCTTC.

This clonotype was counted many times. The chain has TRBV7-2 and TRBJ2-7, with D uncertain. The CDR3 spans 14 residues. V was cut by 0 bases and J by 3 bases, with 9 bases left in between. Per the germline V gene, CDR1 is SGHTA and CDR2 is FQGNSA. The CDR3 DNA sequence: TGTGCCAGCAGCTTAGCGGGTAGTCTCTACGAGCAGTACTTC. This gives the protein CASSLAGSLYEQYF.

This clonotype was seen many times. DNA of the CDR3: TGTGCCAGCAGTCCGGGGCCCTCTAGGGAGCAGTACTTC. As protein: CASSPGPSREQYF. The chain couples TRBV2 to TRBJ2-7; D might be TRBD1 or TRBD2, each matching 5 bases. Germline CDR1 and CDR2: SNHLY and FYNNEI. The V end lost 5 bases, the J end lost 7 bases, and 15 bases lay between the germline ends. The CDR3 runs to 13 residues.

This clonotype was detected many times. V usage is TRBV30 and J usage is TRBJ1-1; 8 bases fit TRBD1. Germline V lookup: CDR1 GTSNPN, CDR2 SVGIG (reference sequence). The ends lost 8 bases at V and 4 bases at J; junction bases unmatched: 6. There are 12 residues in the CDR3. CDR3 loop: CAVDRGGTEAFF. As DNA, the CDR3 is TGTGCCGTAGACAGGGGAGGCACTGAAGCTTTCTTT.

This clonotype was seen many times. The chain carries TRBV10-3 and TRBJ1-1; no firm D call. This CDR3 has 17 amino acids. Deletions cut 1 base from V and 0 bases from J, with 15 bases between. CDR1 ENHRY and CDR2 SYGVKD come from the germline V gene. CDR3 in amino acids: CAISEFHPTVVNTEAFF. Here the CDR3 DNA reads TGTGCCATCAGTGAGTTCCATCCGACGGTTGTGAACACTGAAGCTTTCTTT.

This clonotype showed up just a few times. The chain links TRBV27 to TRBJ1-6; TRBD1 aligns across 8 bases. After removal of 3 bases from V and 6 bases from J, the junction contained 4 bases not matched to a gene. Germline V gives CDR1 MNHEY, CDR2 SMNVEV (reference sequence). This CDR3 contains 15 residues. The CDR3 region is CASSFNRGSNSPLHF. CDR3 nucleotide sequence: TGTGCCAGCAGTTTCAACAGGGGGAGTAATTCACCCCTCCACTTT.

This rearrangement joins TRBV19 to TRBJ1-2; perhaps TRBD1 as D (6 bases). V lost 5 bases to trimming and J lost 4 bases, with 17 bases between them. CDR1 LNHDA and CDR2 SQIVND come from the germline V gene (reference sequence). This CDR3 contains 15 residues. The CDR3 nucleotides read TGTGCCAGTAGTGCCGGCAGGGGCTATGGCTATGGCTACACCTTC. Translating it yields CASSAGRGYGYGYTF.

This clonotype was counted only a few times. CDR3 coding DNA: TGCGCCAGCAGCTTGCAGCCCCGGACAGGGTTCACAGATACGCAGTATTTT. Protein: CASSLQPRTGFTDTQYF. The rearrangement uses TRBV5-1 and TRBJ2-3, with TRBD1 identical over 8 bases. Trimming cost V 1 base and J 2 bases; bases outside gene matches: 9. The CDR3 has 17 amino acids. Germline V gives CDR1 SGHRS, CDR2 YFSETQ.

This clonotype was observed at least ten times. The chain couples TRBV5-1 to TRBJ1-1; tentatively, D is TRBD1 (5 bases). This CDR3 contains 12 residues. The V gene's germline CDR1 is SGHRS and CDR2 YFSETQ. V was pared by 5 bases and J by 1 base, with 6 bases between. CDR3 region: CASRRGNTEAFF. The CDR3 nucleotides read TGCGCCAGCAGAAGGGGGAACACTGAAGCTTTCTTT. The full variable domain, in which reference TRBV5-1 and TRBJ1-1 provide the parts outside the CDR3, is KAGVTQTPRYLIKTRGQQVTLSCSPISGHRSVSWYQQTPGQGLQFLFEYFSETQRNKGNFPGRFSGRQFSNSRSEMNVSTLELGDSALYLCASRRGNTEAFFGQGTRLTVV.

The sample holds many counts of this clonotype. V and J are TRBV12-3 or TRBV12-4 and TRBJ2-7; D remains unclear. The CDR3 runs to 14 residues. Trimming took off 6 bases at V and 3 bases at J, with 15 bases between the two ends. CDR3 sequence: CASSPGQTLYEQYF. DNA of the CDR3: TGTGCCAGCAGCCCGGGCCAGACCCTCTACGAGCAGTACTTC.

The table lists this clonotype with a few counts. V usage is TRBV18 and J usage is TRBJ1-3; no clear D. The CDR3 contains 13 residues. Trimming stripped 0 bases from V and 6 bases from J, with 6 bases between. The germline V gene has CDR1 KGHSH and CDR2 LQKENI. DNA for the CDR3: TGTGCCAGCTCACCACCCGTCGCAAACACCATATATTTT. Its translation is CASSPPVANTIYF.

Many counts were recorded for this clonotype. The rearrangement joins TRBV27 to TRBJ1-2; D is unclear. This CDR3 spans 12 amino acids. The V gene's germline CDR1 is MNHEY and CDR2 SMNVEV (reference sequence). V was trimmed by 5 bases and J by 4 bases, leaving 8 bases between them. The CDR3 loop is CASSKEGYGYTF. The CDR3, as DNA: TGTGCCAGCAGTAAGGAGGGCTATGGCTACACCTTC.

The chain is built from TRBV7-2 and TRBJ2-2; 11 bases match TRBD2. Germline values: CDR1 SGHTA, CDR2 FQGNSA. The CDR3 consists of 16 residues. V was pared by 1 base and J by 4 bases, with 2 bases of the junction left unmatched. CDR3 in DNA: TGTGCCAGCAGCTTAGAGGGACTAGCGGTCACCGGGGAGCTGTTTTTT. Amino acids: CASSLEGLAVTGELFF.

CDR3 in DNA: TGCGCCAGCAGCTTGGGTCCCGCGGGGGGGTCCTACGAGCAGTACTTC. Protein product: CASSLGPAGGSYEQYF. J is TRBJ2-7 and V is TRBV5-1; the match to TRBD2 covers 9 bases. This CDR3 has 16 amino acids. The J segment lost 1 base and the V segment lost 0 bases, leaving 5 bases of the junction unmatched. Germline CDR1 and CDR2: SGHRS and YFSETQ. Supplemented by reference TRBV5-1 and TRBJ2-7, the full variable domain reads KAGVTQTPRYLIKTRGQQVTLSCSPISGHRSVSWYQQTPGQGLQFLFEYFSETQRNKGNFPGRFSGRQFSNSRSEMNVSTLELGDSALYLCASSLGPAGGSYEQYFGPGTRLTVT.

This clonotype was seen only a few times. The gene calls are TRBV18 and TRBJ1-1, with D unresolved. CDR1 is KGHSH, CDR2 LQKENI, per germline. V was shortened by 1 base and J by 0 bases, with 9 bases between the two germline ends. The CDR3 length is 15 residues. The CDR3 protein is CASSPRAGLNTEAFF. As DNA, the CDR3 is TGTGCCAGCTCACCACGGGCAGGCCTGAACACTGAAGCTTTCTTT.